This T cell receptor (beta chain) was sequenced during a study of identical twins. General observations from the study: There was an excess of low generation probability in the out-of-frame alpha sequences that twins shared.

The CDR3 is 14 residues long. Per germline, CDR1 MDHEN and CDR2 SYDVKM. The germline V and J ends were trimmed by 2 bases and 4 bases, with 11 bases remaining between them. Note on this clonotype: What it binds is unknown.

Template switching (which added a universal primer site) was used, and cDNA carried unique molecular identifiers. MiXCR, applied by TCRdb to the 5' RACE reads, yields one record per CDR3 protein. Of around 1.7 million distinct CDR3 sequences in the sample, under 35% are singletons; the top ten hold 0.27%. The clonotype was recovered from a newborn girl in good health. The source material was cord blood. This sequence joins TRBV28 and TRBJ1-1; D is unclear. Here the CDR3 reads CASSLGEEGTEAFF. In DNA, the CDR3 is TGTGCCAGCAGTTTAGGGGAAGAGGGCACTGAAGCTTTCTTT.